These 11 T cell receptor beta chains were sequenced from one sample in a study of cytomegalovirus exposure and HLA in healthy donors (dated by TCRdb to about 2017). The protocol used for the library was the immunoSEQ multiplex PCR assay. TCRdb took this table from immuneACCESS and kept in-frame rearrangements with V and J called. Such tables lack part of the clones; where checked against another copy, unresolved V genes explain under half of the gap, and the rest is unexplained. This sample lists 120,000 to 150,000 clones; more than 75% were detected once. The ten largest clones capture approximately 10% of the sample. The source material was PBMCs. The receptor source for this set is a man aged 18 to 35 in good health and CMV-seropositive.

This clone has at least ten counts. The V gene is TRBV15, the J gene TRBJ1-3, with D possibly matching TRBD1 (6 bases). This CDR3 spans 16 amino acids. The germline V gene encodes CDR1 LNHNV and CDR2 YYDKDF (reference sequence). The V end lost 3 bases, the J end lost 0 bases, and 12 bases lay between the germline ends. CDR3 in amino acids: CATSSAGASSGNTIYF. In DNA form, the CDR3 reads TGTGCCACCAGCAGTGCAGGGGCCTCCTCTGGAAACACCATATATTTT. Full variable domain (outside the CDR3, taken from reference TRBV15 and TRBJ1-3): DAMVIQNPRYQVTQFGKPVTLSCSQTLNHNVMYWYQQKSSQAPKLLFHYYDKDFNNEADTPDNFQSRRPNTSFCFLDIRSPGLGDTAMYLCATSSAGASSGNTIYFGEGSWLTVV.

The CDR3 bases are TGCAGCGTTGAAGGTTTGACTGATTATGCGTCCTACACCTTC. This gives the protein CSVEGLTDYASYTF. The chain combines TRBV29-1 with TRBJ1-2; no definite D call. The germline V gene encodes CDR1 SQVTM and CDR2 ANQGSEA. CDR3 size: 14 residues. The germline V and J ends were trimmed by 1 base and 10 bases, with 19 bases remaining between them.

V gene TRBV5-1 combines with J gene TRBJ1-2, with D perhaps matching TRBD1 (6 bases). Germline loops: CDR1 SGHRS, CDR2 YFSETQ. With 1 base removed from V and 3 bases from J, the gap between germline ends came to 19 bases. This CDR3 has 17 amino acids. CDR3 in amino acids: CASSLFPGAEEDYGYTF. The CDR3 nucleotides are TGCGCCAGCAGCTTGTTCCCAGGGGCAGAGGAGGACTATGGCTACACCTTC.

V gene TRBV29-1 combines with J gene TRBJ2-7; TRBD1 matches 8 bases. The CDR3 runs to 12 residues. Unmatched junction bases numbered 4, after V lost 6 bases and J lost 3 bases. Germline V gene data show CDR1 as SQVTM and CDR2 as ANQGSEA. This CDR3 reads CSVMDRVYEQYF. The CDR3 DNA reads TGCAGCGTGATGGACAGGGTCTACGAGCAGTACTTC.

This chain joins TRBV5-1 and TRBJ1-3, with TRBD1 as a possible D gene (5 bases). There are 16 residues in the CDR3. Trimming left V 0 bases short and J 4 bases short, with 14 bases between. Germline CDR1 reads SGHRS; CDR2 reads YFSETQ. CDR3: CASSLDRSLAGNTIYF. CDR3 in DNA: TGCGCCAGCAGCTTGGACAGGTCTTTAGCCGGAAACACCATATATTTT.

V and J are TRBV2 and TRBJ2-7, with no clear D. Per the germline V gene, CDR1 is SNHLY and CDR2 is FYNNEI. V was cut by 2 bases and J by 4 bases, with 15 bases left in between. This CDR3 region has 15 residues. The CDR3 reads CASSELASSHYEQYF. CDR3 bases: TGTGCCAGCAGTGAACTGGCTAGTTCCCATTACGAGCAGTACTTC.

CDR3 nucleotides: TGCGCCAGCAGCTTGGCCAGGGCAGGGGGCTATGTGACCCAGTACTTC. It is translated as CASSLARAGGYVTQYF. J is TRBJ2-5 and V is TRBV5-1; the match to TRBD1 covers 8 bases. This CDR3 contains 16 residues. Germline V gene lookup returns CDR1 SGHRS and CDR2 YFSETQ. With V trimmed by 0 bases and J by 7 bases, 11 bases remained unmatched.

The chain has TRBV6-6 and TRBJ1-5, with D unclear. There are 14 residues in the CDR3. Between the trimmed V and J ends, which lost 0 bases and 7 bases, there was a span of 10 bases. Per the germline V gene, CDR1 is MNHNY and CDR2 is SVGAGI (reference sequence). This CDR3 reads CASSYSRVNQPQHF. CDR3 in DNA: TGTGCCAGCAGTTACTCGAGGGTGAACCAGCCCCAGCATTTT.

V usage is TRBV10-3 and J usage is TRBJ1-3; D possibly corresponds to TRBD1 (5 bases). The length of the CDR3 is 15 residues. In germline, CDR1 is ENHRY, CDR2 SYGVKD. V lost 0 bases to trimming and J lost 2 bases, with 8 bases between them. The CDR3 reads CAISESEGTGNTIYF. CDR3 nucleotide sequence: TGTGCCATCAGTGAGTCGGAGGGGACTGGAAACACCATATATTTT.

The chain has TRBV27 and TRBJ1-1, with 9 bases matching TRBD1. V was clipped by 5 bases and J by 1 base; unmatched bases: 5. CDR3 length equals 15 residues. In germline, CDR1 is MNHEY, CDR2 SMNVEV (reference sequence). The chain's CDR3 is CASSAGQGRNTEAFF. The DNA for the CDR3 is TGTGCCAGCAGTGCGGGACAGGGCAGGAACACTGAAGCTTTCTTT.

This clone was found once. The chain combines TRBV10-2 with TRBJ1-1; D is uncertain. Trimming cost V 5 bases and J 1 base, with 11 bases left between them. The germline V gene has CDR1 WSHSY and CDR2 SAAADI. The CDR3 covers 14 residues. The CDR3 nucleotides are TGCGCCAGCAGTTTAGGAGGGTCGAACACTGAAGCTTTCTTT. Translation: CASSLGGSNTEAFF.